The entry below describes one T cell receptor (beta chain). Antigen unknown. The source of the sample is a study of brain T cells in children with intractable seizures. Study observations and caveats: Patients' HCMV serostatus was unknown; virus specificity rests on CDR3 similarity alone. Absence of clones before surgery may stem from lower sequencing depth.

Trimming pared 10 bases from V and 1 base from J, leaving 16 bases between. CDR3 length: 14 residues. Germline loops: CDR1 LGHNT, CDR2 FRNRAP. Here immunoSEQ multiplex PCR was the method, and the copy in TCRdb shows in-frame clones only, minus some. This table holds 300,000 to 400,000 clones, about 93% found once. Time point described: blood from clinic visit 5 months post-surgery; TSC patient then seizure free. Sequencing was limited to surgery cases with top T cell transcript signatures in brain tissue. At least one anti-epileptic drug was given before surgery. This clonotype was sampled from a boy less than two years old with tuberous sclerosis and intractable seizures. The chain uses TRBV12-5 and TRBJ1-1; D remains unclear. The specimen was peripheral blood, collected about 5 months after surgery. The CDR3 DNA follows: TGTGCTATGCCGTCTAATTCCCCGAACACTGAAGCTTTCTTT. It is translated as CAMPSNSPNTEAFF.